This T cell receptor (beta chain) comes out of a study of cytomegalovirus exposure and HLA in healthy donors. Study context: Early release data held 85 million to 95 million unique TCRs from HLA-typed donors.

Researchers ran the PCR with 60 Vbeta and 13 Jbeta primers. The protocol was immunoSEQ multiplex PCR, while the TCRdb copy is restricted to in-frame clones and leaves out a portion. Of roughly 69,000 clones detected, roughly three quarters appear once; the ten largest clones hold over 2.5%. The germline gives CDR1 LNHNV, CDR2 YYDKDF (reference sequence). CDR3 length: 17 amino acids. Trimming cost V 2 bases and J 6 bases; bases outside gene matches: 8. Sequenced input: PBMCs. The receptor's source is a man aged 18 to 29 in good health and CMV-seronegative. The V call is TRBV15, the J call TRBJ2-2; 11 bases are shared with TRBD1. The CDR3 is CATSRPGTGGKAGELFF. Here the CDR3 DNA reads TGTGCCACCAGCAGACCCGGGACAGGGGGTAAAGCCGGGGAGCTGTTTTTT.